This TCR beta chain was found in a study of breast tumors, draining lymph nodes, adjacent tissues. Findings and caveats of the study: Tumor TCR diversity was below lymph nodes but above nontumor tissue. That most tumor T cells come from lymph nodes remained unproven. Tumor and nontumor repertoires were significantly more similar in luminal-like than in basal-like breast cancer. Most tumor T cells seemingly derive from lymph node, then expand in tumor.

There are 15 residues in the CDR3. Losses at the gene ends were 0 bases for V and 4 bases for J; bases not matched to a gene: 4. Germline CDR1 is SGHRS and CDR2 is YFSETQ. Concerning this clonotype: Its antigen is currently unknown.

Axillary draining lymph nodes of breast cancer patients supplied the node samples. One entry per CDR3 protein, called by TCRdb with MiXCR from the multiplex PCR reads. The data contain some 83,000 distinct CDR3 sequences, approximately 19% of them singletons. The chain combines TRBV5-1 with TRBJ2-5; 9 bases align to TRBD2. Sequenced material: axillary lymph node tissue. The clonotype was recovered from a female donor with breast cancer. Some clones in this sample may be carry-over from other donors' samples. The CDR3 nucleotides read TGCGCCAGCAGCTTGGCCGGGACTAGCAGAGAGACCCAGTACTTC. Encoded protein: CASSLAGTSRETQYF.